This TCR beta chain was observed in a study of vaccination and CD4 T cells after COVID-19. Study as a whole: After nasal swab PCR-confirmed SARS-CoV-2, fewer than ten convalescents had mild disease and one severe. Overlapping SARS-CoV-2, HCoV-NL63, HCoV-OC43 and HCoV-229E spike peptides were used to stimulate cells. Study-level results: This study had few convalescent patients and no early post-infection samples.

The time point was: late sampling 161 to 241 days after vaccination in a few convalescent patients. Indicated treatment: approximately nine-day PBMC culture with coronavirus spike peptide pools or control peptides (ViraFEST assay). IL-2 (around 10 IU/ml) and peptide pools (roughly 10 ug/ml) were added to cultures of a few million PBMCs per well. Once obtained from cultured CD4+ T cells, the DNA was sequenced using the Oncomine TCR Beta short-read assay. TCRdb analysed the PCR reads with MiXCR anew, one entry per CDR3 protein. The sample includes tens of thousands of distinct CDR3 sequences, under 40% of them seen just once. CDR1 is SGHTA and CDR2 is FQGNSA in the germline V gene. V was trimmed by 3 bases and J by 0 bases, leaving 9 bases between them. The CDR3 length is 14 residues. This clonotype has a handful of counts. Its antigen is still unknown.

The receptor was derived from a human donor who had recovered from COVID-19. The J gene is TRBJ2-7, the V gene TRBV7-2; D remains unclear. The source material was CD4+ T cells from blood, cultured in vitro, sampled about 7 months after SARS-CoV-2 vaccination. The CDR3 bases are TGTGCCAGCAGCTTGGACGCGATCTCCTACGAGCAGTACTTC. Translation: CASSLDAISYEQYF.